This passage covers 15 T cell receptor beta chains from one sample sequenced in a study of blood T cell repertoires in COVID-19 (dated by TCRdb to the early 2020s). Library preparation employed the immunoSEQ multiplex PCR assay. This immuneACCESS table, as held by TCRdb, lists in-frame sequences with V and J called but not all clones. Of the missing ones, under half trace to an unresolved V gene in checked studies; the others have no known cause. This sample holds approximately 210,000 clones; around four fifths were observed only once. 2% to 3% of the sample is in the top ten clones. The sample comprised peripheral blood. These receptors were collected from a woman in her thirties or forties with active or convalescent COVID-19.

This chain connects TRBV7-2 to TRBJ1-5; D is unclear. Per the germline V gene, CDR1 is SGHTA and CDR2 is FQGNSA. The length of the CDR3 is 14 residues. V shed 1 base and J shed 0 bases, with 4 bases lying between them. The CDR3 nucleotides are TGTGCCAGCAGCTTAGTTTATAGCAATCAGCCCCAGCATTTT. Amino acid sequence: CASSLVYSNQPQHF.

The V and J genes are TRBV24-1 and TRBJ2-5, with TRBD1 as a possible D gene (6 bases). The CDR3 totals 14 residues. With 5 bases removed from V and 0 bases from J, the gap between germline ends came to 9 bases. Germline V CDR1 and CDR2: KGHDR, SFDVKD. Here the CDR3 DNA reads TGTGCCACCAGTGGGGGACAAGACCAAGAGACCCAGTACTTC. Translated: CATSGGQDQETQYF.

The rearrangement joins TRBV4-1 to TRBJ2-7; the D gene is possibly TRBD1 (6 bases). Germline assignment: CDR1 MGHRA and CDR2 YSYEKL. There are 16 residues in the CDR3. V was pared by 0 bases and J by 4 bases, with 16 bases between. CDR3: CASSQDLTGLAYEQYF. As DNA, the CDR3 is TGCGCCAGCAGCCAAGATCTTACAGGGCTCGCTTACGAGCAGTACTTC.

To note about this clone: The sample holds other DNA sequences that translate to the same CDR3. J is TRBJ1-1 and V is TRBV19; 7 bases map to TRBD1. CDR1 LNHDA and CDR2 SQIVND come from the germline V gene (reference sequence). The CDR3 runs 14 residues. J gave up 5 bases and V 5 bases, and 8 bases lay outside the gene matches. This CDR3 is CASSFQGGGTEAFF. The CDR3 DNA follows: TGTGCCAGTAGTTTCCAGGGGGGTGGAACTGAAGCTTTCTTT.

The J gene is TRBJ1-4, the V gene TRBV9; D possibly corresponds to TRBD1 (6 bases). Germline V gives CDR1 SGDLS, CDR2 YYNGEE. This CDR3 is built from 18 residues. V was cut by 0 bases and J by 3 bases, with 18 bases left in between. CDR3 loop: CASSVEVVPGDANEKLFF. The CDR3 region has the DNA TGTGCCAGCAGCGTAGAAGTAGTCCCAGGGGACGCTAATGAAAAACTGTTTTTT.

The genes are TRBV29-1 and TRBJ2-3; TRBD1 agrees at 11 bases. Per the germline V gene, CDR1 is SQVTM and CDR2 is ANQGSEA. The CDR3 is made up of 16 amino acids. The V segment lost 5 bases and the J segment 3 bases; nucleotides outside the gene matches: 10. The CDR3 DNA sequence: TGCAGCGTTAGACTTGGGGACAGGGGGTTAACAGATACGCAGTATTTT. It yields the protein CSVRLGDRGLTDTQYF.

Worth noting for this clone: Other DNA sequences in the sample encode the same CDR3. The CDR3 bases are TGTGCCAGCAGCGTAGACCAGGGGCTCTATGGCTACACCTTC. Amino acids: CASSVDQGLYGYTF. V is TRBV9 and J is TRBJ1-2; perhaps TRBD1 as D (6 bases). CDR3 size: 14 residues. The V gene lost 0 bases and the J gene lost 4 bases, with 10 bases spanning the gap. Germline loops: CDR1 SGDLS, CDR2 YYNGEE.

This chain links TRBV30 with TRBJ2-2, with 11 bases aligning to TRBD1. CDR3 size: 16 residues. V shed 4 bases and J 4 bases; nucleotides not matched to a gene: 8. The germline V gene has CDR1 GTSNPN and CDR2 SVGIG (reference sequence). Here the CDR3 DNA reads TGTGCCTGGATTGGGAAGGGGACAGGGGGCACCGGGGAGCTGTTTTTT. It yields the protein CAWIGKGTGGTGELFF.

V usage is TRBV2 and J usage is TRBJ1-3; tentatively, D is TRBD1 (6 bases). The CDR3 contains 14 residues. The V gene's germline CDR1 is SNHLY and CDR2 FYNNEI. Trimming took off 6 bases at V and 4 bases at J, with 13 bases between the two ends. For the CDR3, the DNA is TGTGCCAGCAGACAGGGAGGGTCGGGAAACACCATATATTTT. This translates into CASRQGGSGNTIYF.

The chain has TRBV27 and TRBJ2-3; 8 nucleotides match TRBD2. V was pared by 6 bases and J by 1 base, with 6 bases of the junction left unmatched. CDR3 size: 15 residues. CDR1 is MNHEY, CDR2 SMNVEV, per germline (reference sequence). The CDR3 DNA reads TGTGCCAGCAGCTCCGGACTAGCCGGCACAGATACGCAGTATTTT. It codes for CASSSGLAGTDTQYF.

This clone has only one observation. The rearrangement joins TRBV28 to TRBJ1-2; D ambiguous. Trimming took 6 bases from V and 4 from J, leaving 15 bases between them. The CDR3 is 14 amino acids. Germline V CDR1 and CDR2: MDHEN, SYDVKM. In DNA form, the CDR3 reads TGTGCCAGCAGATCTCGCCTCGGGTCCTATGGCTACACCTTC. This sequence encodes CASRSRLGSYGYTF.

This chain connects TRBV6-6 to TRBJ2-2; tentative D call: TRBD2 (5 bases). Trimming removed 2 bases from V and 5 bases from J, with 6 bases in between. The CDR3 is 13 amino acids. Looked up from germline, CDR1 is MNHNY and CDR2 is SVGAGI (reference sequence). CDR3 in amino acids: CASSYGGTGELFF. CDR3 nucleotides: TGTGCCAGCAGTTACGGAGGAACCGGGGAGCTGTTTTTT.

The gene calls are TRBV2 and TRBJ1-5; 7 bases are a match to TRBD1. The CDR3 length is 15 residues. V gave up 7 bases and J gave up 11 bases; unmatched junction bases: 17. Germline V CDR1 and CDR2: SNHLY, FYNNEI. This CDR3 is CASTLGTALVGSQHF. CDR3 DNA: TGTGCCAGCACCCTTGGGACAGCGTTGGTTGGGTCCCAGCATTTT.

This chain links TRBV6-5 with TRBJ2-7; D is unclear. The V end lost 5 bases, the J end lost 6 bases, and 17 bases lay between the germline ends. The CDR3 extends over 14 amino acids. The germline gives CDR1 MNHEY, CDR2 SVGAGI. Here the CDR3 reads CASSTLKTFFEQYF. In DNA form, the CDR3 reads TGTGCCAGCAGTACACTAAAGACCTTCTTCGAGCAGTACTTC.

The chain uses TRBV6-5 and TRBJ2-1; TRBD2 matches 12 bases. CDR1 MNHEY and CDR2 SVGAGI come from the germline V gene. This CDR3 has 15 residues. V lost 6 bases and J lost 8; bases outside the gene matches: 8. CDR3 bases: TGTGCCAGCAGCGCGACTAGCGGGAGTAGGTATGAGCAGTTCTTC. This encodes CASSATSGSRYEQFF.